These 24 T cell receptor beta chains were sequenced from one sample in a study of STAT5B mutations in CD4+ large granular lymphocyte leukemia. Generated by immunoSEQ multiplex PCR, the TCRdb table keeps only in-frame clones and is missing some. The sample carries 32,000 or so clones, 70% to 90% recorded once. Sample: CD4+ T cells from blood buffy coats. The receptors shown here come from a human donor in good health.

The chain couples TRBV6-1 to TRBJ2-1, with TRBD2 matching over 8 bases. The CDR3 sequence is 15 residues long. With 2 bases clipped from V and 2 bases from J, the junction kept 2 bases outside the gene matches. Germline CDR1 and CDR2: MNHNS and SASEGT. CDR3 nucleotides: TGTGCCAGCAGTGAACAAGCGGGAGCCTACAATGAGCAGTTCTTC. Translation: CASSEQAGAYNEQFF.

The chain recombines TRBV2 with TRBJ2-2; the D gene is possibly TRBD1 (6 bases). Trimming removed 3 bases from V and 0 bases from J, with 8 bases in between. From germline, CDR1 is SNHLY and CDR2 FYNNEI. This CDR3 is built from 15 residues. CDR3 amino acids: CASSDQGPNTGELFF. CDR3 nucleotides: TGTGCCAGCAGTGACCAGGGGCCGAACACCGGGGAGCTGTTTTTT. Variable domain in full (rest from reference TRBV2 and TRBJ2-2): EPEVTQTPSHQVTQMGQEVILRCVPISNHLYFYWYRQILGQKVEFLVSFYNNEISEKSEIFDDQFSVERPDGSNFTLKIRSTKLEDSAMYFCASSDQGPNTGELFFGEGSRLTVL.

The chain is built from TRBV5-1 and TRBJ2-7; TRBD1 agrees at 10 bases. Trimming at V came to 0 bases and at J to 7 bases, leaving 7 bases not matched to a gene. The germline V gene encodes CDR1 SGHRS and CDR2 YFSETQ. The length of the CDR3 is 15 residues. The CDR3 loop is CASSLGGTGDYEQYF. For the CDR3, the DNA is TGCGCCAGCAGCTTGGGTGGGACAGGGGACTATGAGCAGTACTTC.

This clone was picked up a small number of times. The chain uses TRBV19 and TRBJ2-7, with 12 positions matching TRBD1. Per the germline V gene, CDR1 is LNHDA and CDR2 is SQIVND (reference sequence). The CDR3 is 15 residues long. V was pared by 1 base and J by 7 bases, with 5 bases of the junction left unmatched. The CDR3 spells CASSIVGQGALEQYF. DNA for the CDR3: TGTGCCAGTAGTATAGTGGGACAGGGGGCGCTTGAGCAGTACTTC.

This clone was detected once. This chain connects TRBV18 to TRBJ1-3, with D unresolved. V lost 3 bases, J lost 4 bases, and 16 bases lay in between. This CDR3 comprises 16 residues. The germline V gene has CDR1 KGHSH and CDR2 LQKENI. CDR3 DNA: TGTGCCAGCTCACCTATCAGTGACCCGGGGGGAAACACCATATATTTT. This encodes CASSPISDPGGNTIYF.

A single count supports this clone. This sequence joins TRBV19 and TRBJ2-7; D remains unclear. Germline loops: CDR1 LNHDA, CDR2 SQIVND (reference sequence). Trimming removed 4 bases at V and 1 base at J, with 11 bases between. This CDR3 contains 14 residues. The DNA for the CDR3 is TGTGCCAGTAGTAGGCTTTCCGGTTCCTACGAGCAGTACTTC. This gives the protein CASSRLSGSYEQYF. Supplemented by reference TRBV19 and TRBJ2-7, the full variable domain reads DGGITQSPKYLFRKEGQNVTLSCEQNLNHDAMYWYRQDPGQGLRLIYYSQIVNDFQKGDIAEGYSVSREKKESFPLTVTSAQKNPTAFYLCASSRLSGSYEQYFGPGTRLTVT.

The gene calls are TRBV2 and TRBJ1-3; a weak D match, TRBD1 (6 bases). The CDR3 totals 16 residues. V lost 3 bases to trimming and J lost 8 bases, with 20 bases between them. Germline V gene data show CDR1 as SNHLY and CDR2 as FYNNEI. The CDR3: CASSDPKTGPGDTIYF. The CDR3 nucleotides read TGTGCCAGCAGTGACCCCAAAACAGGGCCGGGGGACACCATATATTTT.

The chain employs TRBV6-6 and TRBJ1-5; 9 bases fit TRBD1. The CDR3 runs to 14 residues. V shed 2 bases and J 9 bases; nucleotides not matched to a gene: 5. Germline V gives CDR1 MNHNY, CDR2 SVGAGI (reference sequence). The CDR3 sequence: CASSYDRGRGPQHF. The CDR3 bases are TGTGCCAGCAGTTACGACAGGGGGAGAGGGCCCCAGCATTTT.

This clone was recorded a few times. The CDR3: CASSGNRGIQPQHF. CDR3 nucleotide sequence: TGTGCCAGCAGTGGGAACAGGGGTATCCAGCCCCAGCATTTT. The chain couples TRBV28 to TRBJ1-5; 7 positions agree with TRBD1. This CDR3 comprises 14 residues. Germline-derived CDR1 and CDR2 are MDHEN and SYDVKM. Trimming at V came to 5 bases and at J to 7 bases, leaving 8 bases not matched to a gene.

This clone appeared once. This chain connects TRBV5-1 to TRBJ2-1; 8 positions match TRBD2. Germline-derived CDR1 and CDR2 are SGHRS and YFSETQ. Losses at the gene ends were 1 base for V and 3 bases for J; bases not matched to a gene: 9. This CDR3 is built from 17 residues. This CDR3 is CASSLRSGRSSYNEQFF. The CDR3 bases are TGCGCCAGCAGCTTGAGGAGCGGGAGATCGAGCTACAATGAGCAGTTCTTC.

The chain recombines TRBV28 with TRBJ1-2; TRBD1 is a possible D gene (5 bases). Germline CDR1 and CDR2: MDHEN and SYDVKM. V lost 2 bases and J 7 bases, leaving 8 bases between the germline ends. The CDR3 consists of 12 residues. CDR3 sequence: CASSLLQGGYTF. The CDR3 region has the DNA TGTGCCAGCAGTTTACTGCAGGGTGGCTACACCTTC.

V is TRBV6-1 and J is TRBJ1-3, with TRBD1 matching 10 bases. This CDR3 contains 14 residues. J was trimmed by 0 bases and V by 8 bases; bases with no gene match: 1. CDR1 is MNHNS and CDR2 is SASEGT in the germline V gene. The CDR3 DNA reads TGTGCCAGCGGGACAGGGGTCTCTGGAAACACCATATATTTT. This codes for CASGTGVSGNTIYF.

This clone was picked up a small number of times. The chain recombines TRBV9 with TRBJ1-3; D remains ambiguous. V dropped 0 bases and J dropped 4 bases, with 8 bases sitting between them. CDR1 SGDLS and CDR2 YYNGEE come from the germline V gene. The CDR3 is 14 amino acids. The CDR3 protein is CASSVDPSGNTIYF. Here the CDR3 DNA reads TGTGCCAGCAGCGTAGACCCTAGCGGAAACACCATATATTTT.

This clone appeared a single time. The V call is TRBV7-2, the J call TRBJ2-7; no clear D gene. This CDR3 contains 11 residues. From germline, CDR1 is SGHTA and CDR2 FQGNSA. V was clipped by 5 bases and J by 6 bases, with 8 bases between them. CDR3 sequence: CASSDRTEQYF. In DNA, the CDR3 is TGTGCCAGCAGCGACCGGACCGAGCAGTACTTC.

This chain joins TRBV7-2 and TRBJ2-5, with D perhaps TRBD2 (7 bases). The DNA end favors TRBJ2-7, so the J call may be wrong. The CDR3 is 14 amino acids. Germline CDR1 SGHTA, CDR2 FQGNSA. The CDR3 DNA follows: TGTGCCAGCAGACAGGGAGGGGGGATAGACGAGCAGTACTTC. Residues: CASRQGGGIDEQYF.

Written as DNA, the CDR3 is TGTGCCAGCAGACGTGAAAGGTTCGCGAACACCGGGGAGCTGTTTTTT. As protein: CASRRERFANTGELFF. The genes are TRBV7-9 and TRBJ2-2; D is unclear. This CDR3 has 16 amino acids. Trimming cost V 6 bases and J 0 bases, with 14 bases left between them. Germline CDR1 SEHNR, CDR2 FQNEAQ (reference sequence).

CDR3 sequence (DNA): TGTGCCAGCAGCGCCCGGACAGTTTATGGCTACACCTTC. It codes for CASSARTVYGYTF. The chain recombines TRBV9 with TRBJ1-2, with D possibly TRBD1 on 6 matching bases. Germline CDR1 SGDLS, CDR2 YYNGEE. The V end lost 3 bases, the J end lost 5 bases, and 11 bases lay between the germline ends. The CDR3 has 13 amino acids.

The chain has TRBV6-1 and TRBJ2-7, with 7 bases aligning to TRBD1. The CDR3 extends over 17 amino acids. Trimming took 4 bases from V and 4 from J; bases not matched to a gene: 16. Germline CDR1 reads MNHNS; CDR2 reads SASEGT. This chain's CDR3 is CASSARSRQGTPYEQYF. CDR3 sequence (DNA): TGTGCCAGCAGTGCCCGGAGTCGACAGGGAACCCCATACGAGCAGTACTTC.

The genes are TRBV2 and TRBJ1-5, with D perhaps TRBD1 (6 bases). CDR1 is SNHLY, CDR2 FYNNEI, per germline. The CDR3 covers 15 residues. The V gene lost 7 bases and the J gene lost 3 bases, with 16 bases spanning the gap. CDR3 sequence: CASTIGGGLNQPQHF. For the CDR3, the DNA is TGTGCCAGCACCATCGGGGGGGGCCTCAATCAGCCCCAGCATTTT.

Here the CDR3 DNA reads TGTGCCAGCAGCCTAGCGCGTAGGGACGAGCAGTACTTC. Encoded protein: CASSLARRDEQYF. The V and J genes are TRBV6-6 and TRBJ2-7; D possibly corresponds to TRBD2 (6 bases). Trimming removed 6 bases from V and 5 bases from J, with 14 bases in between. CDR1 and CDR2 (germline): MNHNY, SVGAGI (reference sequence). CDR3 length: 13 residues.

This chain connects TRBV4-2 to TRBJ2-7; D gene unclear. V lost 0 bases, J lost 0 bases, and 6 bases lay in between. This CDR3 is 14 amino acids long. The germline CDR1 and CDR2 sequences are LGHNA and YNFKEQ. The CDR3 sequence is CASSQDESSYEQYF. CDR3 coding DNA: TGTGCCAGCAGCCAAGATGAGAGCTCCTACGAGCAGTACTTC.

This clone has a handful of counts. The chain combines TRBV7-2 with TRBJ1-2; D remains unclear. Trimming took off 5 bases at V and 0 bases at J, with 7 bases between the two ends. Per germline, CDR1 SGHTA and CDR2 FQGNSA. The CDR3 is 13 residues long. In DNA, the CDR3 is TGTGCCAGCAGCCCTGACTCTAACTATGGCTACACCTTC. Its translation: CASSPDSNYGYTF.

This clone was detected a few times. V is TRBV6-5 and J is TRBJ1-2; possibly TRBD1 for D (5 bases). Trimming stripped 5 bases from V and 4 bases from J, with 17 bases between. Germline V gene lookup returns CDR1 MNHEY and CDR2 SVGAGI. The CDR3 contains 15 residues. CDR3 protein: CASSRTRVIGYGYTF. The DNA for the CDR3 is TGTGCCAGCAGTCGTACCAGGGTAATAGGCTATGGCTACACCTTC.

The genes are TRBV29-1 and TRBJ1-1, with 7 bases fitting TRBD1. V lost 7 bases, J lost 0 bases, and 5 bases stayed unmatched. The CDR3 runs 13 residues. Germline CDR1 is SQVTM and CDR2 is ANQGSEA. CDR3 in amino acids: CSGLDRVNTEAFF. CDR3 sequence (DNA): TGCAGCGGTCTCGACAGGGTGAACACTGAAGCTTTCTTT.